The entry below describes one TCR beta chain. The data derive from a study of blood T cell repertoires in COVID-19. The CDR3 totals 15 residues. The method was immunoSEQ multiplex PCR; TCRdb's version includes in-frame clones alone and lacks a portion of them. The sample has over 150,000 clones, almost 85% seen once. The sample comprised peripheral blood. This sequence joins TRBV21-1 and TRBJ1-1; the D call TRBD1 from the table was never checked on the DNA. TRBV21-1 is deemed a pseudogene. This TCR was recovered from an elderly woman with COVID-19, enrolled during active disease. CDR3 nucleotides: TGTGCCAGCAGCACGATCAGGGAAAAGGAGACTGAAGCTTTCTTT. Translating it yields CASSTIREKETEAFF.